A single sample gave rise to the 18 T cell receptor beta chains below, sequenced in a study of blood T cell repertoires in COVID-19 (dated by TCRdb to about 2020). Libraries were made using the immunoSEQ multiplex PCR assay. This is the immuneACCESS table as TCRdb keeps it, with only in-frame sequences that have V and J called. A part of the clones is gone; compared with another copy, unresolved V genes explain less than half, and the rest is unexplained. Present in this sample are around 300,000 clones, approximately 86% of which were seen just once. 4.1% of the sample is taken by the ten largest. The sample was peripheral blood. Every receptor here comes from a woman aged 45-65 years with active or convalescent COVID-19.

The chain recombines TRBV11-2 with TRBJ2-1; a weak D match, TRBD2 (5 bases). V was clipped by 7 bases and J by 7 bases, with 23 bases between them. Per germline, CDR1 SGHAT and CDR2 FQNNGV. This CDR3 comprises 16 residues. The CDR3 DNA follows: TGTGCCAGCATCCAAACCCGGGCGTCGGGATGGAATGAGCAGTTCTTC. Translated, it gives CASIQTRASGWNEQFF.

V and J are TRBV5-4 and TRBJ2-3, with TRBD2 identical over 15 bases. Germline-derived CDR1 and CDR2 are SGHNT and YYREEE (reference sequence). Unmatched junction bases numbered 1, after V lost 2 bases and J lost 6 bases. CDR3 length: 15 residues. CDR3 amino acids: CASSFGTSGRDTQYF. The CDR3 DNA reads as TGTGCCAGCAGCTTCGGGACTAGCGGGAGGGATACGCAGTATTTT.

The rearrangement links TRBV14 to TRBJ1-1; a weak D match, TRBD1 (5 bases). V was pared by 0 bases and J by 3 bases, with 8 bases between. This CDR3 spans 14 amino acids. The germline gives CDR1 SGHDN, CDR2 FVKESK. This chain's CDR3 is CASSQDWGDTEAFF. CDR3 DNA sequence: TGTGCCAGCAGCCAAGACTGGGGGGACACTGAAGCTTTCTTT.

The genes are TRBV9 and TRBJ2-7; possibly TRBD2 for D (6 bases). CDR1 SGDLS and CDR2 YYNGEE come from the germline V gene. This CDR3 contains 15 residues. V was trimmed by 1 base and J by 3 bases, leaving 14 bases between them. The CDR3 DNA reads as TGTGCCAGCAGCGTAACGGGCGGGATGGGCTACGAGCAGTACTTC. The encoded protein is CASSVTGGMGYEQYF.

The J gene is TRBJ1-1, the V gene TRBV2; D remains unclear. The ends were cut back, 6 bases at V and 1 base at J, with 12 bases in the middle. The CDR3 extends over 14 amino acids. In germline, CDR1 is SNHLY, CDR2 FYNNEI. The CDR3 protein is CASSKVRGNTEAFF. CDR3 sequence (DNA): TGTGCCAGCAGCAAGGTCCGGGGGAACACTGAAGCTTTCTTT.

The chain couples TRBV5-1 to TRBJ2-1; weak D call: TRBD2 (5 bases). CDR3 length: 14 amino acids. Germline V lookup: CDR1 SGHRS, CDR2 YFSETQ. V was shortened by 2 bases and J by 2 bases, with 8 bases between the two germline ends. CDR3 loop: CASSFSGTYNEQFF. The CDR3 coding sequence is TGCGCCAGCAGCTTTTCGGGAACCTACAATGAGCAGTTCTTC.

The CDR3 DNA follows: TGTGCCACCAGTGATTCCTTTCTGGGAGCGGCCTCCTACGAGCAGTACTTC. It yields the protein CATSDSFLGAASYEQYF. This rearrangement joins TRBV24-1 to TRBJ2-7; TRBD2 is a possible D gene (5 bases). The CDR3 has 17 amino acids. Germline V gene lookup returns CDR1 KGHDR and CDR2 SFDVKD. V was pared by 2 bases and J by 0 bases, with 16 bases between.

This clone was counted only a few times. The chain couples TRBV2 to TRBJ2-2; TRBD1 might be the D (6 bases). The germline V gene encodes CDR1 SNHLY and CDR2 FYNNEI. The CDR3 covers 11 residues. Trimming removed 7 bases at V and 6 bases at J, with 6 bases between. This CDR3 reads CASTGAGELFF. CDR3 bases: TGTGCCAGCACAGGGGCCGGGGAGCTGTTTTTT.

The chain employs TRBV5-6 and TRBJ1-1; TRBD1 aligns across 7 bases. Germline lookup yields CDR1 SGHDT and CDR2 YYEEEE. The junction had 5 bases not matched to a gene; V was cut back by 0 bases and J by 0 bases. This CDR3 has 16 amino acids. The CDR3 nucleotides read TGTGCCAGCAGCTTGGGACAGGGCCTCATGAACACTGAAGCTTTCTTT. It yields the protein CASSLGQGLMNTEAFF. Complete variable domain (other parts from reference TRBV5-6 and TRBJ1-1): DAGVTQSPTHLIKTRGQQVTLRCSPKSGHDTVSWYQQALGQGPQFIFQYYEEEERQRGNFPDRFSGHQFPNYSSELNVNALLLGDSALYLCASSLGQGLMNTEAFFGQGTRLTVV.

The chain combines TRBV5-4 with TRBJ1-6; 10 nucleotides match TRBD1. CDR3 size: 14 residues. V gave up 4 bases and J gave up 8 bases; unmatched junction bases: 3. Looked up from germline, CDR1 is SGHNT and CDR2 is YYREEE (reference sequence). The CDR3 coding sequence is TGTGCCAGCAGCCGGGGGACAGGGGATTCACCCCTCCACTTT. Translation: CASSRGTGDSPLHF.

About this clone: At one boundary the junction diverges from the germline segment, which might be a read error. The chain has TRBV7-7 and TRBJ2-3; TRBD2 agrees at 8 bases. CDR3 size: 15 residues. Germline V gene sequence: CDR1 SSHAT, CDR2 FNYEAQ (reference sequence). Written as DNA, the CDR3 is TGTGCTAGCAGTCCCGGGACTAGTGGCACAGATACGCAGTATTTT. This encodes CASSPGTSGTDTQYF. Filled out from reference TRBV7-7 and TRBJ2-3, the complete variable domain reads GAGVSQSPRYKVTKRGQDVTLRCDPISSHATLYWYQQALGQGPEFLTYFNYEAQPDKSGLPSDRFSAERPEGSISTLTIQRTEQRDSAMYRCASSPGTSGTDTQYFGPGTRLTVL.

The genes are TRBV6-8 and TRBJ2-3; TRBD1 agrees at 9 bases. Germline V gene data show CDR1 as MNHGY and CDR2 as SAAAGT. V shed 7 bases and J 1 base; nucleotides not matched to a gene: 15. This CDR3 region has 18 residues. As DNA, the CDR3 is TGTGCCAGCACCCTTCTGGACAGGGGCCACCATCGCACAGATACGCAGTATTTT. It specifies CASTLLDRGHHRTDTQYF.

The chain couples TRBV5-1 to TRBJ1-1; D is perhaps TRBD1 (5 bases). The CDR3 covers 15 residues. Germline values: CDR1 SGHRS, CDR2 YFSETQ. Trimming left V 4 bases short and J 4 bases short, with 17 bases between. CDR3 sequence reads: CASSTRGGAVTEAFF. CDR3 sequence (DNA): TGCGCCAGCAGCACCCGGGGGGGAGCGGTCACTGAAGCTTTCTTT.

V and J are TRBV5-1 and TRBJ1-3; maybe TRBD1 (6 bases). The CDR3 sequence is 15 residues long. Trimming pared 4 bases from V and 8 bases from J, leaving 19 bases between. The germline gives CDR1 SGHRS, CDR2 YFSETQ. DNA for the CDR3: TGCGCCAGCAGCCCCCAACCAGGGGTATTAGACACCATATATTTT. It translates to CASSPQPGVLDTIYF.

The chain carries TRBV4-2 and TRBJ2-7, with D maybe TRBD1 (6 bases). Per germline, CDR1 LGHNA and CDR2 YNFKEQ. There are 17 residues in the CDR3. Trimming removed 5 bases at V and 3 bases at J, with 23 bases between. The CDR3 region has the DNA TGTGCCAGCAGCGGACCGGGACACTCAAAGGGGTACTACGAGCAGTACTTC. Translation gives CASSGPGHSKGYYEQYF.

This chain connects TRBV28 to TRBJ1-5, with D maybe TRBD1 (6 bases). This CDR3 has 12 amino acids. V dropped 10 bases and J dropped 6 bases, with 13 bases sitting between them. Germline CDR1 and CDR2: MDHEN and SYDVKM. CDR3 nucleotide sequence: TGTGCCACCGTAACAGGGCTTCAGCCCCAGCATTTT. As protein: CATVTGLQPQHF.

The gene calls are TRBV19 and TRBJ2-7; perhaps TRBD1 as D (6 bases). The CDR3 contains 15 residues. The V and J ends lost 5 bases and 2 bases respectively, with 16 bases between them. The germline V gene has CDR1 LNHDA and CDR2 SQIVND (reference sequence). This CDR3 reads CASSEPGQSTYEQYF. CDR3 in DNA: TGTGCCAGTAGTGAGCCGGGACAATCAACCTACGAGCAGTACTTC.

V gene TRBV28 combines with J gene TRBJ1-6, with 7 bases lining up with TRBD1. Germline loops: CDR1 MDHEN, CDR2 SYDVKM. Trimming cost V 6 bases and J 9 bases; bases outside gene matches: 2. The CDR3 spans 12 residues. CDR3 nucleotide sequence: TGTGCCAGCAGGACAGGGATTTCACCCCTCCACTTT. Translating gives CASRTGISPLHF.